The 20 T cell receptor beta chains presented below share a single source sample, sequenced in a study of blood T cell repertoires in COVID-19. Sequenced by immunoSEQ multiplex PCR; TCRdb stores in-frame clones only, minus some. In the table there are about 230,000 clones, roughly 80% of which are singletons. The sample was peripheral blood. The receptor source for this set is a woman between 45 and 60 years old with acute or convalescent COVID-19.

The gene calls are TRBV18 and TRBJ1-4, with 7 bases aligning to TRBD1. V lost 3 bases, J lost 5 bases, and 3 bases stayed unmatched. CDR1 KGHSH and CDR2 LQKENI come from the germline V gene. There are 14 residues in the CDR3. This chain's CDR3 is CASSPDRNNEKLFF. For the CDR3, the DNA is TGTGCCAGCTCACCGGACAGGAACAATGAAAAACTGTTTTTT.

Points on this clone: Given a much more abundant clone one base away, this may be a read error. Other DNA sequences in this specimen translate into the identical CDR3. The chain couples TRBV5-1 to TRBJ1-1; TRBD1 might be the D (6 bases). This CDR3 has 13 amino acids. Trimming shortened V by 3 bases and J by 1 base, and 7 bases separated the two germline ends. CDR1 SGHRS and CDR2 YFSETQ come from the germline V gene. This CDR3 is CASSSGQNTEAFF. The CDR3 nucleotides read TGCGCCAGCAGCTCGGGACAGAACACTGAAGCTTTCTTT.

The chain is built from TRBV7-8 and TRBJ1-1, with 8 positions matching TRBD1. The CDR3 totals 15 residues. Germline lookup yields CDR1 SGHVS and CDR2 FQNEAQ. V dropped 4 bases and J dropped 1; count of bases not matched to a gene: 5. The CDR3 loop is CASSSMTGANTEAFF. The CDR3 region has the DNA TGTGCCAGCAGCTCAATGACAGGGGCGAACACTGAAGCTTTCTTT. The full variable domain, with the rest looked up from reference TRBV7-8 and TRBJ1-1, is GAGVSQSPRYKVAKRGQDVALRCDPISGHVSLFWYQQALGQGPEFLTYFQNEAQLDKSGLPSDRFFAERPEGSVSTLKIQRTQQEDSAVYLCASSSMTGANTEAFFGQGTRLTVV.

V and J are TRBV6-4 and TRBJ1-1; D is possibly TRBD1 (6 bases). CDR3 length equals 13 residues. Trimming removed 9 bases at V and 2 bases at J, with 13 bases between. CDR1 MRHNA and CDR2 SNTAGT come from the germline V gene. CDR3 sequence reads: CASHRVENTEAFF. In DNA, the CDR3 is TGTGCCAGTCACAGGGTAGAAAACACTGAAGCTTTCTTT.

The V and J genes are TRBV7-9 and TRBJ2-5, with 7 bases fitting TRBD2. V lost 3 bases, J lost 1 base, and 2 bases stayed unmatched. Germline lookup yields CDR1 SEHNR and CDR2 FQNEAQ (reference sequence). CDR3 length: 14 amino acids. The CDR3, as DNA: TGTGCCAGCAGCTTGGGCGGGGGCCAAGAGACCCAGTACTTC. Its translation is CASSLGGGQETQYF.

This clone was observed once. The chain employs TRBV10-3 and TRBJ2-3, with D uncertain. V lost 0 bases, J lost 0 bases, and 7 bases lay in between. This CDR3 is built from 15 residues. The V gene's germline CDR1 is ENHRY and CDR2 SYGVKD. The DNA of the CDR3 is TGTGCCATCAGTGAGTCCAGGCGTAGCACAGATACGCAGTATTTT. It yields the protein CAISESRRSTDTQYF.

V and J are TRBV18 and TRBJ1-1, with a possible D match to TRBD1 (5 bases). CDR1 and CDR2 from the germline V gene are KGHSH and LQKENI. The CDR3 extends over 13 amino acids. V dropped 3 bases and J dropped 5 bases, with 10 bases sitting between them. CDR3: CASSPQGTTEAFF. The CDR3 DNA reads TGTGCCAGCTCACCCCAGGGAACGACTGAAGCTTTCTTT.

The V gene is TRBV11-2, the J gene TRBJ2-1, with 7 bases lining up with TRBD2. CDR3 length equals 16 residues. CDR1 is SGHAT, CDR2 FQNNGV, per germline. Trimming cost V 1 base and J 3 bases; bases outside gene matches: 6. CDR3 residues: CASSLVSSGFYNEQFF. CDR3 nucleotide sequence: TGTGCCAGCAGCTTAGTGAGTAGCGGGTTCTACAATGAGCAGTTCTTC.

The CDR3 loop reads CASSLSGRVGTDTQYF. The CDR3 DNA is TGTGCCAGCAGCTTAAGCGGGAGGGTGGGCACAGATACGCAGTATTTT. The chain is built from TRBV13 and TRBJ2-3, with 10 nucleotides matching TRBD2. V was clipped by 2 bases and J by 1 base; unmatched bases: 3. The CDR3 covers 16 residues. Germline V gives CDR1 PRHDT, CDR2 FYEKMQ (reference sequence).

The chain is built from TRBV19 and TRBJ1-1; 7 bases fit TRBD1. The CDR3 extends over 15 amino acids. CDR1 LNHDA and CDR2 SQIVND come from the germline V gene (reference sequence). The V and J ends lost 4 bases and 5 bases, in that order; junction bases with no gene match: 10. The CDR3 DNA reads as TGTGCCAGTAGTAAAAACCGGGACAGTGGGACTGAAGCTTTCTTT. Protein: CASSKNRDSGTEAFF.

V and J are TRBV25-1 and TRBJ2-7; 9 bases are a match to TRBD2. The V segment lost 4 bases and the J segment 4 bases; nucleotides outside the gene matches: 8. Per the germline V gene, CDR1 is MGHDK and CDR2 is SYGVNS. The CDR3 has 15 residues. CDR3 amino acids: CASSVNGGGAYEQYF. In DNA, the CDR3 is TGTGCCAGCAGTGTTAATGGCGGGGGGGCGTACGAGCAGTACTTC.

The V call is TRBV24-1, the J call TRBJ1-5, with a possible D match to TRBD1 (5 bases). Trimming removed 5 bases at V and 6 bases at J, with 10 bases between. Per the germline V gene, CDR1 is KGHDR and CDR2 is SFDVKD. The CDR3 loop spans 13 amino acids. CDR3 protein: CATSALGVQPQHF. Written as DNA, the CDR3 is TGTGCCACCAGTGCCCTAGGGGTTCAGCCCCAGCATTTT.

This clone was recorded a few times. This rearrangement joins TRBV28 to TRBJ1-4; D unresolved. CDR3 size: 13 residues. The ends were cut back, 2 bases at V and 8 bases at J, with 9 bases in the middle. The germline gives CDR1 MDHEN, CDR2 SYDVKM. The CDR3 DNA reads TGTGCCAGCAGTTTAGGCAGGTTGGAAAAACTGTTTTTT. This sequence encodes CASSLGRLEKLFF. The full variable domain, its missing parts supplied by reference TRBV28 and TRBJ1-4, is DVKVTQSSRYLVKRTGEKVFLECVQDMDHENMFWYRQDPGLGLRLIYFSYDVKMKEKGDIPEGYSVSREKKERFSLILESASTNQTSMYLCASSLGRLEKLFFGSGTQLSVL.

The V gene is TRBV5-1, the J gene TRBJ1-1; possibly TRBD1 for D (5 bases). Trimming left V 6 bases short and J 5 bases short, with 14 bases between. CDR1 and CDR2 (germline): SGHRS, YFSETQ. The CDR3 contains 13 residues. DNA for the CDR3: TGCGCCAGCATGTTCCAGGGAGGGACTGAAGCTTTCTTT. It specifies CASMFQGGTEAFF. Full variable domain (missing parts from reference TRBV5-1 and TRBJ1-1): KAGVTQTPRYLIKTRGQQVTLSCSPISGHRSVSWYQQTPGQGLQFLFEYFSETQRNKGNFPGRFSGRQFSNSRSEMNVSTLELGDSALYLCASMFQGGTEAFFGQGTRLTVV.

This clone was recorded only once. Other DNA sequences within the sample encode an identical CDR3. The rearrangement joins TRBV4-1 to TRBJ1-1; the match to TRBD1 covers 7 bases. Germline CDR1 MGHRA, CDR2 YSYEKL. The CDR3 totals 14 residues. The V and J ends lost 6 bases and 0 bases, in that order; junction bases with no gene match: 4. The CDR3 nucleotides read TGCGCCAGCAGTAGGGGACAGATGAACACTGAAGCTTTCTTT. This translates into CASSRGQMNTEAFF.

This clone was seen only a few times. V is TRBV7-9 and J is TRBJ1-6; TRBD1 aligns across 8 bases. V was pared by 8 bases and J by 5 bases, with 2 bases of the junction left unmatched. This CDR3 is 13 amino acids long. Germline V gene data show CDR1 as SEHNR and CDR2 as FQNEAQ (reference sequence). This CDR3 is CASAGGNNSPLHF. CDR3 nucleotides: TGTGCCAGCGCAGGGGGCAATAATTCACCCCTCCACTTT.

The V gene is TRBV7-2, the J gene TRBJ2-5, with 9 bases that match TRBD1. V shed 5 bases and J 4 bases; nucleotides not matched to a gene: 8. This CDR3 comprises 15 residues. CDR1 SGHTA and CDR2 FQGNSA come from the germline V gene. CDR3 coding DNA: TGTGCCAGCAGCCTAACTCTGACAGGGGGAGAGACCCAGTACTTC. Translating it yields CASSLTLTGGETQYF.

The gene calls are TRBV20-1 and TRBJ1-2, with 7 bases identical to TRBD1. With 3 bases clipped from V and 0 bases from J, the junction kept 4 bases outside the gene matches. The CDR3 contains 14 residues. Germline loops: CDR1 DFQATT, CDR2 SNEGSKA (reference sequence). CDR3 sequence (DNA): TGCAGTGCTAGTGTGGACAGGACTAACTATGGCTACACCTTC. It specifies CSASVDRTNYGYTF.

For the CDR3, the DNA is TGTGCCAGCAGCATGGGACTGGAGCAGTTCTTC. Translation gives CASSMGLEQFF. The chain combines TRBV7-6 with TRBJ2-1, with D maybe TRBD2 (6 bases). The CDR3 runs to 11 residues. Germline values: CDR1 SGHVS, CDR2 FNYEAQ. Trimming cost V 5 bases and J 10 bases, with 9 bases left between them.

This sequence joins TRBV6-1 and TRBJ1-1; a possible D gene is TRBD1 (6 bases). V was trimmed by 2 bases and J by 4 bases, leaving 11 bases between them. The germline CDR1 and CDR2 sequences are MNHNS and SASEGT. The CDR3 runs to 14 residues. The CDR3 loop reads CASSEFRGLTEAFF. The CDR3 DNA sequence: TGTGCCAGCAGTGAATTCAGGGGCCTCACTGAAGCTTTCTTT.